The 30 T cell receptor beta chains reported below all come from one sample, sequenced in a study of blood T cell repertoires in COVID-19. Measured with immunoSEQ multiplex PCR; TCRdb has only the in-frame clones, and not every one. The table lists around 67,000 clones, about four fifths of them singletons. Sequencing used peripheral blood. Every receptor here comes from a middle-aged man with active COVID-19.

The chain carries TRBV21-1 and TRBJ2-7; the table assigns TRBD2, which was not confirmed against the DNA. TRBV21-1 is a pseudogene locus. The CDR3 totals 14 residues. In nucleotides, the CDR3 is TGTGCCAGCAGCAAAAAGGAGGGATGTTGCGAGCAGTACTTC. It specifies CASSKKEGCCEQYF.

The CDR3 DNA sequence: TGTGCCAGCAGTTCACTAGACAGTAAAGGGGGCTACGAGCAGTACTTC. Translated: CASSSLDSKGGYEQYF. J is TRBJ2-7 and V is TRBV28, with D perhaps matching TRBD1 (6 bases). In germline, CDR1 is MDHEN, CDR2 SYDVKM. V was shortened by 4 bases and J by 3 bases, with 19 bases between the two germline ends. CDR3 size: 16 residues.

The chain links TRBV6-6 to TRBJ1-4; 8 bases line up with TRBD1. Germline V gene data show CDR1 as MNHNY and CDR2 as SVGAGI (reference sequence). The CDR3 length is 15 residues. With 3 bases clipped from V and 8 bases from J, the junction kept 8 bases outside the gene matches. CDR3 sequence reads: CASSYLAGGEEKLFF. CDR3 nucleotide sequence: TGTGCCAGCAGTTATTTGGCAGGGGGCGAGGAAAAACTGTTTTTT.

The rearrangement uses TRBV3-1 (or the pseudogene TRBV3-2) and TRBJ1-2; TRBD1 might be the D (5 bases). CDR1 and CDR2 from the germline V gene are LGHDT and YNNKEL (reference sequence). The CDR3 runs 15 residues. V lost 1 base to trimming and J lost 4 bases, with 13 bases between them. The DNA for the CDR3 is TGTGCCAGCAGCCAAGGACTGGGACTGGGCTATGGCTACACCTTC. Translation gives CASSQGLGLGYGYTF.

The CDR3 is CARKGFQGQGAYYEQYF. The CDR3 coding sequence is TGTGCCAGAAAAGGCTTCCAGGGACAGGGGGCGTACTACGAGCAGTACTTC. The genes are TRBV5-3 and TRBJ2-7, with 12 nucleotides matching TRBD1. TRBV5-3 is filed as an ORF, its function uncertain. The CDR3 is made up of 17 amino acids. Trimming removed 6 bases from V and 3 bases from J; junction bases left unmatched: 13.

The chain recombines TRBV13 with TRBJ2-3; TRBD2 aligns across 7 bases. J gave up 2 bases and V 5 bases, and 10 bases lay outside the gene matches. Per the germline V gene, CDR1 is PRHDT and CDR2 is FYEKMQ (reference sequence). This CDR3 contains 16 residues. The CDR3: CASSRKLAGATDTQYF. DNA for the CDR3: TGTGCCAGCAGCCGAAAATTGGCGGGAGCCACAGATACGCAGTATTTT.

V gene TRBV4-1 combines with J gene TRBJ1-5; 8 bases map to TRBD1. J was trimmed by 0 bases and V by 4 bases; bases with no gene match: 8. The CDR3 extends over 17 amino acids. Germline-derived CDR1 and CDR2 are MGHRA and YSYEKL. The CDR3 coding sequence is TGCGCCAGCAGCCCAGGGGGCGCCAGGGTTAGCAATCAGCCCCAGCATTTT. It translates to CASSPGGARVSNQPQHF.

The chain has TRBV6-5 and TRBJ1-3; D possibly corresponds to TRBD1 (5 bases). Between the trimmed V and J ends, which lost 8 bases and 0 bases, there was a span of 14 bases. Germline CDR1 is MNHEY and CDR2 is SVGAGI. This CDR3 has 15 amino acids. The CDR3 nucleotides read TGTGCCAGCTTGGGAGGACAAAGCTCTGGAAACACCATATATTTT. Amino acid sequence: CASLGGQSSGNTIYF.

The chain uses TRBV24-1 and TRBJ1-2; D not certain. The length of the CDR3 is 11 residues. Per germline, CDR1 KGHDR and CDR2 SFDVKD. Deletions cut 3 bases from V and 7 bases from J, with 5 bases between. CDR3 sequence reads: CATSDVSGYTF. In DNA, the CDR3 is TGTGCCACCAGTGATGTATCTGGCTACACCTTC.

The rearrangement links TRBV29-1 to TRBJ2-2, with 8 bases aligning to TRBD2. CDR3 length equals 13 residues. Trimming removed 8 bases from V and 4 bases from J; junction bases left unmatched: 6. Germline assignment: CDR1 SQVTM and CDR2 ANQGSEA. CDR3 sequence reads: CSSSGGLTGELFF. CDR3 in DNA: TGCAGCTCATCGGGGGGGCTCACCGGGGAGCTGTTTTTT.

This clone was picked up one time. This chain joins TRBV11-2 and TRBJ1-1; D perhaps matches TRBD1 (6 bases). Deletions cut 1 base from V and 5 bases from J, with 14 bases between. This CDR3 is 15 amino acids long. Germline V gives CDR1 SGHAT, CDR2 FQNNGV. The CDR3 nucleotides read TGTGCCAGCAGCTTAGTCGCGGGGGCAAAGACTGAAGCTTTCTTT. Protein: CASSLVAGAKTEAFF. Full variable domain (remainder filled in from reference TRBV11-2 and TRBJ1-1): EAGVAQSPRYKIIEKRQSVAFWCNPISGHATLYWYQQILGQGPKLLIQFQNNGVVDDSQLPKDRFSAERLKGVDSTLKIQPAKLEDSAVYLCASSLVAGAKTEAFFGQGTRLTVV.

The V and J genes are TRBV27 and TRBJ2-1; D may be TRBD2 (6 bases). V lost 4 bases, J lost 3 bases, and 13 bases lay in between. This CDR3 spans 15 amino acids. Germline V gene lookup returns CDR1 MNHEY and CDR2 SMNVEV (reference sequence). CDR3 residues: CASSSSSADYNEQFF. In DNA form, the CDR3 reads TGTGCCAGCAGTTCATCTAGCGCCGACTACAATGAGCAGTTCTTC.

This chain links TRBV5-4 with TRBJ2-7, with 8 bases that match TRBD2. Germline V CDR1 and CDR2: SGHNT, YYREEE (reference sequence). The J segment lost 3 bases and the V segment lost 4 bases, leaving 6 bases of the junction unmatched. This CDR3 spans 14 amino acids. CDR3 coding DNA: TGTGCCAGCAGCCCCGGACTAGCTGGCTACGAGCAGTACTTC. Translated: CASSPGLAGYEQYF.

V is TRBV28 and J is TRBJ1-5, with 9 bases aligning to TRBD1. This CDR3 is built from 16 residues. Germline CDR1 reads MDHEN; CDR2 reads SYDVKM. The V gene end was trimmed by 6 bases and the J gene end by 3 bases; junction bases not matched to a gene: 9. CDR3 nucleotides: TGTGCCAGCAGAACCTCCGGGACAGGGATCAATCAGCCCCAGCATTTT. It specifies CASRTSGTGINQPQHF.

Only one count was recorded for this clone. The chain joins TRBV7-8 to TRBJ2-7, with TRBD1 matching 8 bases. The CDR3 runs to 14 residues. Losses at the gene ends were 5 bases for V and 7 bases for J; bases not matched to a gene: 10. Germline loops: CDR1 SGHVS, CDR2 FQNEAQ. This chain's CDR3 is CASSQSDRAGEQYF. For the CDR3, the DNA is TGTGCCAGCAGCCAGTCGGACAGGGCTGGTGAGCAGTACTTC.

The CDR3 region has the DNA TGTGCCAGCAGTTTCCTAGCAACCAGAGGCAATCAGCCCCAGCATTTT. It encodes CASSFLATRGNQPQHF. The chain couples TRBV27 to TRBJ1-5; D uncertain. This CDR3 is 16 amino acids long. Germline lookup yields CDR1 MNHEY and CDR2 SMNVEV (reference sequence). V was pared by 3 bases and J by 2 bases, with 14 bases between.

V gene TRBV11-2 combines with J gene TRBJ2-2, with 8 bases fitting TRBD2. The V gene's germline CDR1 is SGHAT and CDR2 FQNNGV. CDR3 length: 17 residues. Trimming removed 4 bases from V and 2 bases from J; junction bases left unmatched: 9. This CDR3 is CASSSGRDDRNTGELFF. In DNA form, the CDR3 reads TGTGCCAGCAGCTCCGGGAGGGACGACCGAAACACCGGGGAGCTGTTTTTT.

This clone appeared a single time. The rearrangement joins TRBV3-1 (or the pseudogene TRBV3-2) to TRBJ1-1; no clear D gene. The CDR3 is made up of 18 amino acids. The germline V gene has CDR1 LGHDT and CDR2 YNNKEL (reference sequence). The V and J ends lost 0 bases and 0 bases respectively, with 17 bases between them. The CDR3 region is CASSQDSGAKEMNTEAFF. DNA of the CDR3: TGTGCCAGCAGCCAAGATTCCGGCGCAAAGGAGATGAACACTGAAGCTTTCTTT.

V and J are TRBV7-9 and TRBJ2-1; TRBD2 might be the D (5 bases). Germline V CDR1 and CDR2: SEHNR, FQNEAQ (reference sequence). The V end was cut by 3 bases, the J end by 3 bases, with 9 bases between. This CDR3 region has 14 residues. The CDR3 bases are TGTGCCAGCAGCTTGACTATCAGCTACAATGAGCAGTTCTTC. This gives the protein CASSLTISYNEQFF.

The chain joins TRBV11-3 to TRBJ2-1; TRBD1 might be the D (5 bases). Trimming cost V 1 base and J 7 bases, with 14 bases left between them. This CDR3 is 15 amino acids long. The germline V gene encodes CDR1 SGHNT and CDR2 YENEEA. The CDR3, as DNA: TGTGCCAGCAGCTTAGGAAAAATTGGGGCGAATGAGCAGTTCTTC. It encodes CASSLGKIGANEQFF.

This chain uses TRBV28 with TRBJ2-3, with TRBD1 matching over 9 bases. The CDR3 covers 15 residues. Germline loops: CDR1 MDHEN, CDR2 SYDVKM. Germline trimming cut 5 bases from V and 1 base from J; bases unmatched to any gene: 4. Here the CDR3 DNA reads TGTGCCAGCAGTCCCAGGACAGGGGGCACAGATACGCAGTATTTT. As protein: CASSPRTGGTDTQYF. The whole variable domain, remainder taken from reference TRBV28 and TRBJ2-3, is DVKVTQSSRYLVKRTGEKVFLECVQDMDHENMFWYRQDPGLGLRLIYFSYDVKMKEKGDIPEGYSVSREKKERFSLILESASTNQTSMYLCASSPRTGGTDTQYFGPGTRLTVL.

The gene calls are TRBV3-1 (or the pseudogene TRBV3-2) and TRBJ1-2; TRBD1 aligns across 7 bases. Germline CDR1 and CDR2: LGHDT and YNNKEL (reference sequence). This CDR3 region has 13 residues. The trim removed 2 bases at V and 8 bases at J, leaving 5 bases unmatched. DNA for the CDR3: TGTGCCAGCAGCCAATTTGACAGGGAGGGCTACACCTTC. It encodes CASSQFDREGYTF.

This clone appeared a single time. CDR3 sequence reads: CAARVAGDTDTQYF. In DNA form, the CDR3 reads TGTGCCGCCCGGGTGGCGGGAGACACAGATACGCAGTATTTT. This rearrangement joins TRBV19 to TRBJ2-3, with TRBD2 matching 7 bases. The CDR3 has 14 residues. Germline-derived CDR1 and CDR2 are LNHDA and SQIVND (reference sequence). V lost 11 bases, J lost 2 bases, and 10 bases stayed unmatched.

The chain links TRBV5-5 to TRBJ2-5, with D tentatively TRBD1 (5 bases). Trimming removed 0 bases from V and 5 bases from J, with 14 bases in between. CDR1 is SGHKS, CDR2 YYEKEE, per germline (reference sequence). The CDR3 sequence is 15 residues long. Written as DNA, the CDR3 is TGTGCCAGCAGCTTGGTTCCGGACAAGGGGGAGACCCAGTACTTC. Its translation is CASSLVPDKGETQYF.

The genes are TRBV10-3 and TRBJ2-7, with D tentatively TRBD1 (6 bases). Trimming shortened V by 4 bases and J by 5 bases, and 18 bases separated the two germline ends. This CDR3 spans 15 amino acids. In germline, CDR1 is ENHRY, CDR2 SYGVKD. In nucleotides, the CDR3 is TGTGCCATCAGTGCCACAGGGCGTCAAGCCCACGAGCAGTACTTC. It specifies CAISATGRQAHEQYF.

The chain recombines TRBV30 with TRBJ2-2, with D unclear. V dropped 4 bases and J dropped 6 bases, with 12 bases sitting between them. The CDR3 has 13 residues. CDR1 and CDR2 from the germline V gene are GTSNPN and SVGIG (reference sequence). The CDR3 region has the DNA TGTGCCTGGATCTCCCTTAATTCCGGGGAGCTGTTTTTT. Translation: CAWISLNSGELFF.

This chain uses TRBV3-1 (or the pseudogene TRBV3-2) with TRBJ2-3; 7 bases match TRBD2. V was clipped by 1 base and J by 2 bases; unmatched bases: 6. In germline, CDR1 is LGHDT, CDR2 YNNKEL (reference sequence). This CDR3 has 16 residues. CDR3 in amino acids: CASSQVPRGDTDTQYF. DNA of the CDR3: TGTGCCAGCAGCCAAGTGCCCCGGGGGGACACAGATACGCAGTATTTT.

The chain couples TRBV6-6 to TRBJ2-3, with a tentative D call TRBD2 (7 bases). Germline V gene sequence: CDR1 MNHNY, CDR2 SVGAGI (reference sequence). The CDR3 is made up of 15 amino acids. Between the trimmed V and J ends, which lost 2 bases and 5 bases, there was a span of 14 bases. The CDR3 sequence is CASSYASGGGDTQYF. The CDR3 DNA is TGTGCCAGCAGTTACGCTAGCGGAGGGGGAGATACGCAGTATTTT.

This clone was counted a few times. The chain joins TRBV7-9 to TRBJ1-4; the match to TRBD1 covers 11 bases. J gave up 8 bases and V 5 bases, and 4 bases lay outside the gene matches. The CDR3 spans 14 residues. CDR1 is SEHNR, CDR2 FQNEAQ, per germline (reference sequence). The CDR3 DNA is TGTGCCAGCAGCAAGGGACAGGGGGGCGAAAAACTGTTTTTT. It is translated as CASSKGQGGEKLFF.

The V call is TRBV5-8, the J call TRBJ2-2, with D possibly matching TRBD1 (7 bases). Germline V gene sequence: CDR1 SGHTS, CDR2 YDEGEE. The CDR3 has 18 amino acids. The V and J ends lost 2 bases and 1 base respectively, with 18 bases between them. Here the CDR3 DNA reads TGTGCCAGCAGCTTTGGGCAGGGGGGAATTCGGAACACCGGGGAGCTGTTTTTT. It codes for CASSFGQGGIRNTGELFF. Full variable domain (remainder filled in from reference TRBV5-8 and TRBJ2-2): EAGVTQSPTHLIKTRGQQATLRCSPISGHTSVYWYQQALGLGLQFLLWYDEGEERNRGNFPPRFSGRQFPNYSSELNVNALELEDSALYLCASSFGQGGIRNTGELFFGEGSRLTVL.